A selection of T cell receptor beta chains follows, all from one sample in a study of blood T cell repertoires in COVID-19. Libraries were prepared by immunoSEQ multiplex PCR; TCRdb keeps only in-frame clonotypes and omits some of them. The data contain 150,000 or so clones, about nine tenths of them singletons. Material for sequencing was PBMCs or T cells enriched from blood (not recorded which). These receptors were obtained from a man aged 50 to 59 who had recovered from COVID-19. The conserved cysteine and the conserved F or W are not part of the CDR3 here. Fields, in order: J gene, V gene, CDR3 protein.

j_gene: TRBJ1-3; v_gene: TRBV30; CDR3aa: AWSQPAGNTIY
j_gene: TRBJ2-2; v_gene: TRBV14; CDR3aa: ATATGGGGELF
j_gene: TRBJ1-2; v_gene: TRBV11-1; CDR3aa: ASSWAGYGYT
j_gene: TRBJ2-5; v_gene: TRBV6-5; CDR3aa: ASSYSKESRTQY
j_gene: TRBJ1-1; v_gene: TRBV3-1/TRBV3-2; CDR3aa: ASSQVTDEAF
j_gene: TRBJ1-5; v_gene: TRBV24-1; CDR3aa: ATSDFQDQPQH
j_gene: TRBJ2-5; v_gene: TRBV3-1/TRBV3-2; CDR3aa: ASSNRLAGGPPQETQY
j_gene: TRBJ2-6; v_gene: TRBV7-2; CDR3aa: ASSLGQGAPGANVLT
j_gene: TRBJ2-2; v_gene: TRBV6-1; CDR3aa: ASSGGLAVTGELF
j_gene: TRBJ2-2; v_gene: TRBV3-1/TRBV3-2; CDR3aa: ASSQDIAGELF
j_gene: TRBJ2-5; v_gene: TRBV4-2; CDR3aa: ASASRGGEQETQY
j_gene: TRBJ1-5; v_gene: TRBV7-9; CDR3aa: ASSLDMGARSNQPQH
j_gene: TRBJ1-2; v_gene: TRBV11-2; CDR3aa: ASSVAAGGRTGYT
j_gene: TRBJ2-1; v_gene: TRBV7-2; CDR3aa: ASSRRGSSYNEQF
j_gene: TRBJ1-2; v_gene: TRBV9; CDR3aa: ASSAWDRGERYT
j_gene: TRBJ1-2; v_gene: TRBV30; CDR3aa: AWSGGGSSGYT
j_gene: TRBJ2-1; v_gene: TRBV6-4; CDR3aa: ACEGSGYNEQF
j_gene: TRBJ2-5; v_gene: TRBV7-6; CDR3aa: ASSFGGRAAGETQY
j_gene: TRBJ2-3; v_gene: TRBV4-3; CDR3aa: ASSQEAVRGRGDTQY
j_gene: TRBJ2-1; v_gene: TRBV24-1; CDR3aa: ATSDSRRGGLYEQF
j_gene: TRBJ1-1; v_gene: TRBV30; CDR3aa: AWSSPPGGSTEAF
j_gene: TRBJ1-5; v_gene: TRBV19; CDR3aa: ASSIGAYQPQH
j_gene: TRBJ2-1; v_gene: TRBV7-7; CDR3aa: ASSLGTSGYNEQF
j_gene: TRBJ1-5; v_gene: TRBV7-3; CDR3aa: ASSCPDSSNQPQH
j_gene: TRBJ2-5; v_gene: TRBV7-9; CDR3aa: ASSSRDRTTKETQY
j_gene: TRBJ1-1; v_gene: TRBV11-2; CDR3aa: ASSRDRGNTEAF
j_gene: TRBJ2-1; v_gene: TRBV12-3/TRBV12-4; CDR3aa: ASRALGNEQF
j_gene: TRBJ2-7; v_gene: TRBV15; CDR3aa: ATSREQGVAYEQY
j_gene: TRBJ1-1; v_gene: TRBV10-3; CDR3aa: AITPDMNTEAF
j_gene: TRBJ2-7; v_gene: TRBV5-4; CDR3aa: ASTGTSVEQY
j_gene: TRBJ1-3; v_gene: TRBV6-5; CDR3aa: ASSTGSSGNTIY
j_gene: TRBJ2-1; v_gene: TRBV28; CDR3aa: ASRGSGGSHVVTF
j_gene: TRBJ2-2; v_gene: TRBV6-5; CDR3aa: ASIRQGHTGELF
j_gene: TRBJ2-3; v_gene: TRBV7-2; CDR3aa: ASRRRGGVADTQY
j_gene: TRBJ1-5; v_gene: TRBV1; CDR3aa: TSSQETPVRNEPQH
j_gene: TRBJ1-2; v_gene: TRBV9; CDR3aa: ASSARTGANYGYT
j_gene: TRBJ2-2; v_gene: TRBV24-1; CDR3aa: ATSDPRTGPRTGELF
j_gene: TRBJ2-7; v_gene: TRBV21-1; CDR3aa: ASSKSRGKPYEQY
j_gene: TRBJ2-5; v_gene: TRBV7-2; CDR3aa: ASSLRAGGLETQY
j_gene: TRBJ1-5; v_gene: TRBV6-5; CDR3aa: ASSYETGKRPQH
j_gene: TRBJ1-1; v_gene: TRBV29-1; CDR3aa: SVERQGPAF
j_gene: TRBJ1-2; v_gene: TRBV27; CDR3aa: ASSLKPGQLYGYT
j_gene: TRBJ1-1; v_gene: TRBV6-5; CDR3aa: ASIQNTEAF
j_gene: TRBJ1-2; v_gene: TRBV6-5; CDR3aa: ASSQGARGYT
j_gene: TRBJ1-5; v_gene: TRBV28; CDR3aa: ASSLSRVGNQPQH
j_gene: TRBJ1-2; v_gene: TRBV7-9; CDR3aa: ASSFGQQGYT
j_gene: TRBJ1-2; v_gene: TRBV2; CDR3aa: ASLIRQGDGYT
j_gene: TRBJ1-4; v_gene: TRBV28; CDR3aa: ASSLWRGNEKLF